This passage covers 31 T cell receptor beta chains from one sample sequenced in a study of vaccination effects on CD4 cells after COVID-19. After less than twelve days in culture, the CD4+ T cells were isolated. No antigen has been identified for these receptors. Some clones are missing from TCRdb's copy, which holds only in-frame ones; the method was immunoSEQ multiplex PCR. Here the sample spans 50,000 to 60,000 clones, about 83% being singletons. This material consisted of CD4+ T cells from PBMCs cultured without peptide, taken before COVID-19 vaccination. These receptors all stem from a human donor who received a COVID-19 vaccine.

This clone was seen a few times. The chain joins TRBV5-1 to TRBJ1-6, with 8 nucleotides matching TRBD1. CDR1 is SGHRS and CDR2 is YFSETQ in the germline V gene. The CDR3 is 15 residues long. The J segment lost 5 bases and the V segment lost 1 base, leaving 2 bases of the junction unmatched. For the CDR3, the DNA is TGCGCCAGCAGCTTGATGACAGGGGATAATTCACCCCTCCACTTT. Residues: CASSLMTGDNSPLHF.

A single count supports this clone. The gene calls are TRBV5-8 and TRBJ2-5, with D perhaps matching TRBD2 (5 bases). The V gene's germline CDR1 is SGHTS and CDR2 YDEGEE. Trimming removed 2 bases at V and 5 bases at J, with 13 bases between. CDR3 length: 14 amino acids. For the CDR3, the DNA is TGTGCCAGCAGCTTATTCGAGGGTTCGGAGACCCAGTACTTC. Protein product: CASSLFEGSETQYF.

V and J are TRBV2 and TRBJ2-7; 9 bases line up with TRBD1. Germline loops: CDR1 SNHLY, CDR2 FYNNEI. V shed 6 bases, J shed 3 bases, and the junction held 3 bases outside the gene matches. CDR3 length: 13 amino acids. CDR3 coding DNA: TGTGCCAGCAGGACGACAGGGGGCTACGAGCAGTACGTC. The encoded protein is CASRTTGGYEQYV.

This clone came up a few times. V usage is TRBV5-1 and J usage is TRBJ1-6, with D uncertain. CDR3 length: 13 residues. The V end lost 1 base, the J end lost 10 bases, and 9 bases lay between the germline ends. Germline V CDR1 and CDR2: SGHRS, YFSETQ. The CDR3 coding sequence is TGCGCCAGCAGCTTGATTCAGAGCTCACCCCTCCACTTT. Protein: CASSLIQSSPLHF.

The chain joins TRBV28 to TRBJ1-4; D not resolved. Trimming shortened V by 5 bases and J by 0 bases, and 10 bases separated the two germline ends. This CDR3 is built from 15 residues. Germline V gene lookup returns CDR1 MDHEN and CDR2 SYDVKM. The CDR3 sequence: CASSTLTATNEKLFF. The CDR3 nucleotides read TGTGCCAGCAGTACTTTGACTGCAACTAATGAAAAACTGTTTTTT.

This clone was detected a few times. The CDR3 DNA is TGCGCCAGCAGCCCCCGGGACAGGTTAAACAATGAGCAGTTCTTC. It specifies CASSPRDRLNNEQFF. The gene calls are TRBV5-1 and TRBJ2-1; TRBD1 agrees at 8 bases. From germline, CDR1 is SGHRS and CDR2 YFSETQ. V lost 4 bases, J lost 5 bases, and 8 bases stayed unmatched. This CDR3 spans 15 amino acids.

This clone has only a few counts. The chain combines TRBV4-3 with TRBJ1-3, with D possibly matching TRBD1 (6 bases). Looked up from germline, CDR1 is LGHNA and CDR2 is YSLEER. This CDR3 comprises 16 residues. Trimming cost V 4 bases and J 4 bases, with 17 bases left between them. The CDR3 DNA sequence: TGCGCCAGCAGCCCGAACTCCGGGACATTGGGAAACACCATATATTTT. This sequence encodes CASSPNSGTLGNTIYF.

The chain uses TRBV29-1 and TRBJ1-2, with D unclear. Germline-derived CDR1 and CDR2 are SQVTM and ANQGSEA. The CDR3 runs to 15 residues. The germline V and J ends were trimmed by 4 bases and 0 bases, with 15 bases remaining between them. CDR3 sequence (DNA): TGCAGCGTTGCTCAGGACGGGCAAGCTAACTATGGCTACACCTTC. The encoded protein is CSVAQDGQANYGYTF.

J is TRBJ1-1 and V is TRBV2; D is unresolved. The CDR3 is 11 amino acids. Trimming shortened V by 6 bases and J by 3 bases, and 5 bases separated the two germline ends. The germline V gene has CDR1 SNHLY and CDR2 FYNNEI. Written as DNA, the CDR3 is TGTGCCAGCAGGATATACACTGAAGCTTTCTTT. Encoded protein: CASRIYTEAFF.

This clone was detected once. J is TRBJ2-5 and V is TRBV3-1 (or the pseudogene TRBV3-2); TRBD1 agrees at 8 bases. The CDR3 totals 17 residues. The V gene's germline CDR1 is LGHDT and CDR2 YNNKEL (reference sequence). The J segment lost 2 bases and the V segment lost 4 bases, leaving 12 bases of the junction unmatched. CDR3: CASSLVKGQESQETQYF. The CDR3 bases are TGTGCCAGCAGCCTGGTGAAGGGACAGGAGAGTCAAGAGACCCAGTACTTC.

This chain uses TRBV7-2 with TRBJ2-7, with D maybe TRBD1 (7 bases). Looked up from germline, CDR1 is SGHTA and CDR2 is FQGNSA. This CDR3 comprises 12 residues. The V and J ends lost 6 bases and 6 bases respectively, with 12 bases between them. The CDR3 is CASSSGGFEQYV. The CDR3 nucleotides are TGTGCCAGCAGTTCAGGGGGGTTCGAGCAGTACGTC.

The chain couples TRBV6-1 to TRBJ2-3; a weak D match, TRBD1 (5 bases). Germline loops: CDR1 MNHNS, CDR2 SASEGT. The V and J ends lost 3 bases and 10 bases respectively, with 14 bases between them. This CDR3 spans 13 amino acids. CDR3: CASSETTSRAQYF. The CDR3 nucleotides read TGTGCCAGCAGTGAGACCACCAGCAGGGCGCAGTATTTT.

This sequence joins TRBV6-1 and TRBJ2-7; 10 bases are a match to TRBD1. The CDR3 covers 14 residues. CDR1 and CDR2 (germline): MNHNS, SASEGT. The ends lost 3 bases at V and 5 bases at J; junction bases unmatched: 4. The CDR3 DNA sequence: TGTGCCAGCAGTGACGGGACAGGGGTAAACGAGCAGTACGTC. Translating it yields CASSDGTGVNEQYV.

The chain recombines TRBV6-5 with TRBJ2-5; 7 bases match TRBD1. This CDR3 comprises 16 residues. Germline CDR1 is MNHEY and CDR2 is SVGAGI. The trim removed 2 bases at V and 1 base at J, leaving 7 bases unmatched. CDR3 residues: CASSYLRTGLQETQYF. In DNA form, the CDR3 reads TGTGCCAGCAGTTACCTACGGACAGGACTCCAAGAGACCCAGTACTTC.

The J gene is TRBJ1-1, the V gene TRBV18, with a weak D call TRBD1 (6 bases). There are 12 residues in the CDR3. CDR1 KGHSH and CDR2 LQKENI come from the germline V gene. V gave up 5 bases and J gave up 9 bases, with 13 bases separating them. The CDR3 sequence: CASSITGAQAFF. CDR3 coding DNA: TGTGCCAGCTCAATAACGGGGGCGCAAGCTTTCTTT.

The chain carries TRBV7-2 and TRBJ2-3; weak D call: TRBD1 (6 bases). Germline assignment: CDR1 SGHTA and CDR2 FQGNSA. The CDR3 sequence is 14 residues long. The ends were cut back, 6 bases at V and 0 bases at J, with 10 bases in the middle. Here the CDR3 reads CASRKRGSTDTQYF. Written as DNA, the CDR3 is TGTGCCAGCAGAAAAAGGGGGAGCACAGATACGCAGTATTTT.

The rearrangement links TRBV15 to TRBJ2-3, with D tentatively TRBD2 (6 bases). The ends were cut back, 6 bases at V and 2 bases at J, with 15 bases in the middle. From germline, CDR1 is LNHNV and CDR2 YYDKDF (reference sequence). The CDR3 runs 15 residues. The CDR3 DNA follows: TGTGCCACCAGTCTGGGACTCTTAAACACAGATACGCAGTATTTT. It translates to CATSLGLLNTDTQYF.

The genes are TRBV20-1 and TRBJ1-6, with a weak D call TRBD1 (5 bases). Germline lookup yields CDR1 DFQATT and CDR2 SNEGSKA (reference sequence). Trimming pared 3 bases from V and 9 bases from J, leaving 18 bases between. The CDR3 length is 15 residues. The CDR3 reads CSASEQDPGISPLHF. Written as DNA, the CDR3 is TGCAGTGCTAGTGAACAGGACCCCGGGATTTCACCCCTCCACTTT.

The CDR3 DNA sequence: TGCGCCAGCAGCTTGCAGGGCTACGAGCAGTACGTC. Protein product: CASSLQGYEQYV. The genes are TRBV5-1 and TRBJ2-7; a weak D match, TRBD1 (5 bases). Trimming removed 1 base at V and 3 bases at J, with 5 bases between. Germline CDR1 and CDR2: SGHRS and YFSETQ. The CDR3 sequence is 12 residues long.

The chain links TRBV5-1 to TRBJ2-3, with D possibly being TRBD2 (6 bases). Germline CDR1 SGHRS, CDR2 YFSETQ. The CDR3 sequence is 13 residues long. V lost 2 bases and J lost 4, with 8 bases in between. CDR3 region: CASSFTSPDTQYF. CDR3 in DNA: TGCGCCAGCAGCTTTACTAGCCCAGATACGCAGTATTTT.

The V call is TRBV7-2, the J call TRBJ1-6; D remains unclear. V gave up 2 bases and J gave up 6 bases, with 11 bases separating them. Germline V gene sequence: CDR1 SGHTA, CDR2 FQGNSA. The CDR3 runs 15 residues. This CDR3 is CASSLKVGLNSPLHF. CDR3 DNA sequence: TGTGCCAGCAGCTTAAAAGTGGGCCTTAATTCACCCCTCCACTTT.

The V and J genes are TRBV5-1 and TRBJ2-1; the match to TRBD2 covers 8 bases. There are 19 residues in the CDR3. From germline, CDR1 is SGHRS and CDR2 YFSETQ. J gave up 0 bases and V 4 bases, and 15 bases lay outside the gene matches. CDR3 residues: CASSPILAGYPSSYNEQFF. CDR3 DNA: TGCGCCAGCAGCCCCATTCTAGCGGGCTACCCGAGCTCCTACAATGAGCAGTTCTTC. Based on the CDR3 plus reference TRBV5-1 and TRBJ2-1, the full variable domain is KAGVTQTPRYLIKTRGQQVTLSCSPISGHRSVSWYQQTPGQGLQFLFEYFSETQRNKGNFPGRFSGRQFSNSRSEMNVSTLELGDSALYLCASSPILAGYPSSYNEQFFGPGTRLTVL.

The chain employs TRBV5-6 and TRBJ2-5, with D possibly being TRBD1 or TRBD2 (5 bases each). The ends were cut back, 1 base at V and 6 bases at J, with 10 bases in the middle. CDR3 size: 13 residues. CDR1 and CDR2 (germline): SGHDT, YYEEEE. The CDR3: CASSLSQGQTQYF. The CDR3, as DNA: TGTGCCAGCAGCTTGAGCCAGGGACAGACCCAGTACTTC.

J is TRBJ2-6 and V is TRBV28; 11 positions agree with TRBD1. This CDR3 comprises 17 residues. V shed 7 bases, J shed 1 base, and the junction held 6 bases outside the gene matches. Germline V gene sequence: CDR1 MDHEN, CDR2 SYDVKM. CDR3 sequence: CASNGRDRGSGANVLTF. CDR3 DNA sequence: TGTGCCAGCAACGGCCGGGACAGGGGGTCTGGGGCCAACGTCCTGACTTTC.

This clone was seen only once. The chain has TRBV7-3 and TRBJ2-6, with D tentatively TRBD1 or TRBD2 (5 bases each). The CDR3 has 15 amino acids. The germline V gene encodes CDR1 SGHTA and CDR2 FQGTGA. V lost 2 bases, J lost 4 bases, and 9 bases lay in between. In DNA form, the CDR3 reads TGTGCCAGCAGCTTATCAGGGACCGGGGCCAACGTCCTGACTTTC. As protein: CASSLSGTGANVLTF.

The V and J genes are TRBV5-1 and TRBJ1-6; D gene unclear. The CDR3 loop spans 16 amino acids. CDR1 and CDR2 (germline): SGHRS, YFSETQ. V lost 3 bases, J lost 3 bases, and 13 bases lay in between. The CDR3 sequence is CASSSREAYYNSPLHF. The CDR3, as DNA: TGCGCCAGCAGCTCGAGGGAAGCCTACTATAATTCACCCCTCCACTTT.

The V gene is TRBV6-4, the J gene TRBJ2-1; D could derive from TRBD1 or TRBD2 (6 bases each). The V end lost 9 bases, the J end lost 0 bases, and 15 bases lay between the germline ends. The CDR3 loop spans 15 amino acids. Germline loops: CDR1 MRHNA, CDR2 SNTAGT. CDR3: CARGMEGDSYNEQFF. CDR3 nucleotide sequence: TGTGCCAGGGGAATGGAGGGGGACTCCTACAATGAGCAGTTCTTC.

The V gene is TRBV30, the J gene TRBJ2-2; D possibly corresponds to TRBD1 (5 bases). V was cut by 3 bases and J by 4 bases, with 18 bases left in between. This CDR3 contains 16 residues. Germline lookup yields CDR1 GTSNPN and CDR2 SVGIG (reference sequence). The CDR3 reads CAWSSPRASSTGELFF. The CDR3 coding sequence is TGTGCCTGGAGCTCTCCCAGGGCCAGCTCCACCGGGGAGCTGTTTTTT.

This clone was detected once. This chain links TRBV11-1 with TRBJ2-5, with no clear D. The CDR3 has 11 amino acids. V gave up 7 bases and J gave up 2 bases, with 5 bases separating them. Germline loops: CDR1 SGHAT, CDR2 FQDESV (reference sequence). The DNA for the CDR3 is TGTGCCAGCACCCAACAAGAGACCCAGTACTTC. Encoded protein: CASTQQETQYF.

The chain couples TRBV10-1 to TRBJ2-1, with 10 bases lining up with TRBD1. Germline V gene lookup returns CDR1 WNHNN and CDR2 SYGVQD (reference sequence). With 6 bases clipped from V and 0 bases from J, the junction kept 2 bases outside the gene matches. This CDR3 has 15 amino acids. In nucleotides, the CDR3 is TGCGCCAGCAGGGGACAGGGGAGCTCCTACAATGAGCAGTTCTTC. Translated, it gives CASRGQGSSYNEQFF.

The V gene is TRBV4-1, the J gene TRBJ1-1; the match to TRBD1 covers 9 bases. The V segment lost 3 bases and the J segment 4 bases; nucleotides outside the gene matches: 9. CDR1 and CDR2 (germline): MGHRA, YSYEKL. The CDR3 sequence is 16 residues long. This chain's CDR3 is CASSQTGDRAGTEAFF. The CDR3 DNA follows: TGCGCCAGCAGCCAGACAGGGGACAGGGCAGGCACTGAAGCTTTCTTT.